This T cell receptor beta chain stems from a study of low-dose radiotherapy and immunotherapy resistance in tumors. Study overall: Members of Cohort 1 were treated with 0.5 Gy per fraction every 2 weeks. The prescribed total PTV dose was 6.5 Gy. The schedule for Cohort 2 used 1 Gy per fraction every two weeks, which added up to 13 Gy over 26 weeks. Intravenous cyclophosphamide 200 mg/m2 was given every two weeks, one day before radiation and immunotherapy.

The germline V gene has CDR1 SNHLY and CDR2 FYNNEI. This CDR3 has 14 residues. Trimming took 1 base from V and 4 from J; bases not matched to a gene: 2. TRAV and TRBV primers primed cDNA for both TCRalpha and TCRbeta. The authors ran around 19 PCR cycles to amplify TCRs with a constant-region primer and V-primer adapter. MiXCR was run by TCRdb on the reads, yielding one entry per CDR3 protein. The repertoire holds some 39,000 distinct CDR3 sequences, roughly 28% seen once, with 3.7% in the top ten. The time point: before trial treatment. Material: PBMCs, obtained before treatment. The V gene is TRBV2, the J gene TRBJ2-7; 9 bases are shared with TRBD2. This TCR came from a male donor with gallbladder cancer. CDR3 coding DNA: TGTGCCAGCAGTGAAGGGGGACTAGCTTACGAGCAGTACTTC. This gives the protein CASSEGGLAYEQYF.